This TCR beta chain derives from a study of blood T cell repertoires in COVID-19. Looking at the study overall: COVID-19 samples from acute and convalescent phases originated in the United States, Italy and Spain. T cells, B-cell-depleted T cells, or PBMCs provided the cDNA or gDNA that served as material.

Original processing methods: For nucleated cells, counts were estimated from reference gene primer amplification. Assay used: immunoSEQ multiplex PCR; TCRdb lists only in-frame clones, some missing. For V, J and clone size, that table is used; D and trimming come from the DNA. The data contain some 66,000 clones, roughly 90% of them seen just once; the ten biggest clones take up less than 1.5%. This clone was detected once. This CDR3 is built from 13 residues. CDR1 is SGHAT and CDR2 is FQDESV in the germline V gene (reference sequence). Trimming removed 3 bases from V and 7 bases from J, with 12 bases in between.

This receptor was obtained from a woman in her sixties with acute or convalescent COVID-19. Specimen: peripheral blood. The chain is built from TRBV11-1 and TRBJ1-1; possible D gene TRBD1, 6 bases. The CDR3 DNA follows: TGTGCCAGCAGCTTTGCAGGGGCGAGTGAAGCTTTCTTT. It codes for CASSFAGASEAFF.